This T cell receptor beta chain is drawn from a study of PD-L1 blockade in urothelial cancer (dated by TCRdb to the late 2010s). Notes on the research overall: All patients started therapy around 2014 and received atezolizumab 1,200 mg intravenously every 3 weeks. Pretreatment blood TCR-seq was available for around 29 patients, at least one posttreatment blood collection was obtained for around 24 patients, and tumor TCR-seq was available for around 24 patients. Pretreatment tumor samples, along with matched peripheral blood serially collected before and after atezolizumab treatment, were subjected to TCR sequencing. Nine patients reached durable clinical benefit, while some 21 patients did not. Blood samples were analyzed at two time points: 3 weeks after treatment start (second dose) and 6 weeks after treatment start. About nine tenths of the roughly 29 patients were males with bladder-origin urothelial cancer, and about 60% of the roughly 30 reported a prior smoking history. Patients had an ECOG performance status of 0 or 1 and had received between 0 and 3 prior chemotherapy regimens. In the same patients who had TCR sequencing, pretreatment tumors also underwent whole exome sequencing and RNA sequencing. Durable clinical benefit was defined as progression-free survival longer than 6 months, and TCR features were also tested against progression-free and overall survival. Somatic, immune and clinical correlates of response to PD-L1 blockade with atezolizumab in urothelial cancer were the focus of an exploratory multi-omic analysis. Blood samples yielded a median of around 150,000 T cells and some 80,000 unique TCRs, with median clonality approximately 0.08. Beyond this particular receptor, the publication reports: Small sample size (n ≈ 27) and many exploratory analyses mean the results are intended to be hypothesis-generating. Greater expansion of tumor-associated TCR clones in peripheral blood 3 weeks after the start of treatment was observed in patients with durable benefit (n ≈ 22, p = 0.022). Improved progression-free and overall survival was associated with having pretreatment peripheral blood TCR clonality below the median.

There are 15 amino acids in the CDR3, from cysteine to phenylalanine inclusive. The only DNA kept is the CDR3, 45 bases in frame from the first base. Reading the germline V gene (reference sequence) gives CDR1 LNHNV and CDR2 YYDKDF. The V end gives up 4 bases and the J end 0 bases, leaving 3 bases in the junction not matched to a gene. The sample's time point label is to be understood as: peripheral blood 6 weeks after treatment start. The cohort included 25 to 30 patients with locally advanced or metastatic urothelial carcinoma who were treated at Memorial Sloan Kettering on a trial protocol. Peripheral blood mononuclear cells were collected pretreatment and during treatment, with between 1 and 8 total time points per patient. The Qiagen DNeasy Blood extraction kit was used to purify genomic DNA from total PBMCs and tumor samples. PBMCs were collected pretreatment and during treatment, and were isolated and stored as previously described.

Each PCR received spiked-in synthetic TCR analog templates so that absolute template abundance could be estimated from read counts. The immunoSEQ assay used bias-controlled V and J gene primers to amplify TCRbeta CDR3 regions from genomic DNA. Sequencing of rearranged TCRbeta segments was performed at approximately 20X coverage. The study's processing was this. Clustering was used to correct sequencing errors, and CDR3s were annotated against IMGT so that V, D and J genes could be assigned. Downstream analyses used only productive TCRbeta rearrangements, leaving out any out-of-frame or stop-codon sequences. Clonality was computed as one minus Shannon entropy normalized by the log of the number of unique productive sequences. Fisher's exact test with Benjamini-Hochberg correction, at a threshold of adjusted p below 0.01, was used to find clones that differed between time points or between blood and tumor. TCRdb limited this immuneACCESS table to in-frame rearrangements with V and J called. A share of clones is missing; checked studies link under half to unresolved V genes, and the rest is unexplained. That table supplies the V and J calls and clone size; D and trimming were determined from the DNA. A total of just over 40,000 clones appear in this sample, roughly 85% of them only once. Of the sample, roughly 2.5% is held by the ten largest clones.

About this clone itself: The specificity of this receptor is unknown. Base qualities were left out, and no much larger clone turns up one base away.

The clonotype was recovered from a man aged 65 to 85 with urothelial cancer. The sequencing here drew on PBMCs, taken around atezolizumab (anti-PD-L1) treatment. The V and J genes are TRBV15 and TRBJ2-3; TRBD1 lines up with 8 middle nucleotides. The DNA is TGTGCCACCAGCACTACAGGGGGTAGCACAGATACGCAGTATTTT. Its protein is CATSTTGGSTDTQYF.